The source of this T cell receptor (beta chain) is a study of beta chain features in type 1 diabetes. A word on this clone: The antigen remains unidentified.

Whole-study findings and limits: When Type 1 diabetes patients were examined, their TCRB CDR3s proved moderately but significantly shorter in all four CD4+ subsets. HLA effects on TCRB rearrangement stayed unresolved here. Cells carrying high TCR expression could end up over-represented when cDNA is sequenced.

The V end lost 4 bases, the J end lost 7 bases, and 18 bases lay between the germline ends. The CDR3 consists of 15 residues. Germline V gene data show CDR1 as SGDLS and CDR2 as YYNGEE. Purity (above 98%) was reached by all sorted populations. What was sequenced were expressed TCRB transcripts, since all of the isolated RNA had been reverse transcribed. Measured with immunoSEQ multiplex PCR; TCRdb has only the in-frame clones, and not every one. The table records a few hundred thousand clones, roughly 15% of them present only once. The chain uses TRBV9 and TRBJ2-1; D perhaps matches TRBD2 (6 bases). The source material was naive CD4+ T cells from blood. The sequence was obtained from a man between 18 and 35 years old with type 1 diabetes. The CDR3 nucleotides read TGTGCCAGCAGCCTAGGGACTGGTGGTGGGAATGAGCAGTTCTTC. Translated: CASSLGTGGGNEQFF.